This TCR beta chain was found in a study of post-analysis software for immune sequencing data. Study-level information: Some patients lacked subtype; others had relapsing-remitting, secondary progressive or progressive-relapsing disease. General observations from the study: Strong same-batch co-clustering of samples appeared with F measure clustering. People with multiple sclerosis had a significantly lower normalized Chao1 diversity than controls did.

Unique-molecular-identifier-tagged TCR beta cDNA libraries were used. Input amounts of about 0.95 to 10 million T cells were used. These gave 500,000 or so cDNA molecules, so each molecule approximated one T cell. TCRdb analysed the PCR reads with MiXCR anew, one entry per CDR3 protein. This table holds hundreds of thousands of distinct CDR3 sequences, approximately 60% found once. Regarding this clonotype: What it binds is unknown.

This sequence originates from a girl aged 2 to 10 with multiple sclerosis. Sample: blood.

The CDR3 is CASSLTPGGTEAFF. For the CDR3, the DNA is TGTGCCAGCAGCCTGACCCCGGGGGGCACTGAAGCTTTCTTT. The V gene is TRBV5-5, the J gene TRBJ1-1; maybe TRBD1 (5 bases). CDR1 and CDR2 (germline): SGHKS, YYEKEE (reference sequence). Trimming stripped 4 bases from V and 4 bases from J, with 14 bases between. This CDR3 is 14 amino acids long.